This TCR beta chain originates from a study of T cell responses to AZD1222 COVID-19 vaccine. Losses at the gene ends were 6 bases for V and 5 bases for J; bases not matched to a gene: 12. This CDR3 comprises 15 residues. CDR1 MNHEY and CDR2 SVGAGI come from the germline V gene. Repertoires were generated with immunoSEQ multiplex PCR, while TCRdb's copy carries only in-frame clones and drops some. The sample yields 95,000 to 100,000 clones, approximately 92% seen once. The chain couples TRBV6-5 to TRBJ2-7; 8 positions agree with TRBD1. The input for sequencing was peripheral blood, taken on day 0 of AZD1222 vaccination. The TCR originated in an adult in good health. The CDR3 loop is CASSPRQGSRNEQYF. The CDR3 nucleotides read TGTGCCAGCAGCCCGCGACAGGGGTCGAGAAACGAGCAGTACTTC.